Below, 2 T cell receptor beta chains from the same sample are listed, as sequenced in a study of blood T cell repertoires in COVID-19. Some clones are missing from TCRdb's copy, which holds only in-frame ones; the method was immunoSEQ multiplex PCR. The sample shows approximately 170,000 clones, 70% to 90% of them seen only once. Sequences were obtained from peripheral blood. Source of these receptors: a woman older than 75 with COVID-19, enrolled during active disease.

The chain is built from TRBV7-8 and TRBJ1-2; tentative D call: TRBD1 (5 bases). Trimming removed 5 bases from V and 1 base from J, with 17 bases in between. The germline gives CDR1 SGHVS, CDR2 FQNEAQ. The CDR3 sequence is 16 residues long. As DNA, the CDR3 is TGTGCCAGCAGCCCGGGGGTCCTAGGAAATAACTATGGCTACACCTTC. It translates to CASSPGVLGNNYGYTF.

The genes are TRBV5-1 and TRBJ2-1; weak D call: TRBD2 (5 bases). The germline V gene has CDR1 SGHRS and CDR2 YFSETQ. Trimming took off 4 bases at V and 9 bases at J, with 14 bases between the two ends. The CDR3 sequence is 13 residues long. This chain's CDR3 is CASSRDSAGEQFF. CDR3 nucleotide sequence: TGCGCCAGCAGCAGAGACTCGGCGGGTGAGCAGTTCTTC.